The T cell receptor (beta chain) under discussion was sequenced for a study of blood T cell repertoires in COVID-19. Looking at the study overall: Sources were T cells, B-cell-depleted T cells, or PBMCs; the material itself was cDNA or gDNA.

In the original workflow: Reference gene primer amplification gave estimated nucleated cell counts. The repertoire was sequenced with immunoSEQ multiplex PCR; TCRdb's copy has only in-frame clones and lacks some. The DNA was the basis for D and trimming; V, J and clone size are from that table. The profile shows about 240,000 clones, 82% of them singletons. Sequencing was done on a sample of peripheral blood. This clonotype was obtained from a woman aged 55-70 years with active or convalescent COVID-19.

The CDR3 DNA is TGTGCCAGCAGTGAGACAGGCTTCTCTGGAAACACCATATATTTT. Translating gives CASSETGFSGNTIYF. V is TRBV9 and J is TRBJ1-3; D is perhaps TRBD1 (6 bases). Trimming took off 5 bases at V and 0 bases at J, with 12 bases between the two ends. The CDR3 consists of 15 residues. Germline V gives CDR1 SGDLS, CDR2 YYNGEE.